This T cell receptor (beta chain) was captured in a study of shared clonotypes between healthy human individuals. Study details: Researchers drew samples from two women and a few men aged 18 to 49.

Sequenced by immunoSEQ multiplex PCR; TCRdb stores in-frame clones only, minus some. This table has 2 million to 3 million clones, 93% appearing once. V was shortened by 2 bases and J by 8 bases, with 12 bases between the two germline ends. Germline assignment: CDR1 SQVTM and CDR2 ANQGSEA. This CDR3 contains 12 residues. As to this clone: Antigen: not known.

General observations from the study: A limitation of the genetic and exposure-history diversity represented arose from few donors. Among donors, clonotype sharing was expected to be affected by sequencing depth.

The chain recombines TRBV29-1 with TRBJ1-2; D unclear. Sequenced sample: naive CD4+ T cells from PBMCs. Subset specified: CD45RA+ positively selected. The TCR originated in a man between 18 and 29 years old in good health. Some clones in this sample may be carry-over from other donors' samples. CDR3 protein: CSVEIGGRGYTF. The CDR3 region has the DNA TGCAGCGTTGAAATAGGAGGGAGGGGCTACACCTTC.